This T cell receptor beta chain originates from a study of identical twins. The study's findings and limits: A lower insertion count was a feature of abundant cord blood beta clonotypes, with no such feature in memory repertoires. The models gave estimates that fell short of the out-of-frame TCR alpha sharing seen in monozygotic twins. Findings depended on cross-sectional statistics rather than tracking the same donors.

There are 15 residues in the CDR3. CDR1 is SNHLY, CDR2 FYNNEI, per germline. V shed 4 bases, J shed 9 bases, and the junction held 4 bases outside the gene matches. This clonotype has only a few counts. Its antigen is unknown. With template switching, a universal primer site was added, and the cDNA carried unique molecular identifiers. TCRdb re-called the 5' RACE reads through MiXCR, storing one row per CDR3 protein. The repertoire consists of around 500,000 distinct CDR3 sequences, with 13% to 15% occurring once and the leading ten covering roughly 0.56%. These same records also appear under a second study, on yellow fever vaccine responses in identical twins.

This rearrangement joins TRBV2 to TRBJ2-1; TRBD2 aligns across 15 bases. The source material was CD4+ T cells sorted from blood. The receptor's source is a woman aged 18-29 years in good health. CDR3 loop: CASSGTSGGAGEQFF. In nucleotides, the CDR3 is TGTGCCAGCAGTGGGACTAGCGGGGGGGCAGGTGAGCAGTTCTTC.